These T cell receptor beta chains were read from a single sample in a study of T cell responses to AZD1222 COVID-19 vaccine. Profiled with immunoSEQ multiplex PCR; TCRdb holds only in-frame clones, not every one. Here the sample spans approximately 99,000 clones, 80% to 95% being singletons. This specimen consisted of peripheral blood, obtained 28 days after the second AZD1222 dose. The receptors were gathered from an adult who received the AZD1222 COVID-19 vaccine. The conserved cysteine and the conserved F or W are not part of the CDR3 here.

TRBV28,ASSPPFGGRVHEQY
TRBV4-1,ASSQEVSVGGYNEQF
TRBV20-1,SARAQTEAF
TRBV19,ASSSGGGRPNEKLF
TRBV6-2/TRBV6-3,ASSYGLANIADTQY
TRBV7-6,ASSLGYQETQY
TRBV5-4,ASSDLGTSGSRNEQF
TRBV7-2,ASSLGTSGTQETQY
TRBV19,ASSIGWNQPQH
TRBV19,ASRAEGAGANVLT
TRBV3-1/TRBV3-2,ASSPLGDEQF
TRBV5-4,ASSFWDEETQY
TRBV19,ASSIIGHYSNQPQH
TRBV5-8,ASSSFSLKLDTDTQY
TRBV11-3,ASSLGLAGGRDTQY
TRBV12-3/TRBV12-4,ASSPSVGELF
TRBV7-8,ASSLRGSGNTIY
TRBV15,ATSRDRLNTEAF
TRBV19,ASSIPGTSIQPQH
TRBV4-1,ASSQDTIRDRELGNSPLH
TRBV4-1,ASSQGAGRGKETQY
TRBV7-2,ASSPGDRRETQY
TRBV28,ASSSAAQETQY
TRBV27,ASSLGGLADNEQF
TRBV28,ASSLFAGTGNEQF
TRBV19,ASMALGLAATDTQY
TRBV28,ASRGTVSSYNSPLH
TRBV30,AWSVDEKLF
TRBV9,ASSPLVTGSHGYT
TRBV15,ATKIARGGAELF
TRBV7-2,ASSQRGGRLGADTQY
TRBV30,AWSVRRSSGISDTQY
TRBV9,ASDKWGVQPQH
TRBV5-1,ASSFDRVGNEQF
TRBV10-3,AISESAYHEQF
TRBV3-1/TRBV3-2,ASSQDSRYNSPLH
TRBV5-5,ASSLDTGTAMYEQY
TRBV5-5,ASSLGADQETQY
TRBV3-1/TRBV3-2,ASSLAGAQGTPLH
TRBV9,ASSVEGLAVYNEQF
TRBV9,ASSAWGWREATSTDTQY
TRBV11-2,ASSLLAGAVGDTQY
TRBV7-2,ASSLGPGRSGGIETQY
TRBV28,ASRDRGDQPQH
TRBV6-1,ASSERGYEQY
TRBV7-2,ASSPTGGNQPQH
TRBV20-1,SASWRDSYNEQF
TRBV5-1,ASSLVPTGGGELF
TRBV6-1,ASSDSSAGNYGYT
TRBV5-1,ASSGGQGSEQY
TRBV2,ASSYDPTGELF
TRBV5-1,ASSLVGTGVNTEAF
TRBV6-6,ASSFQGGTEAF
TRBV19,ASSTGLAVVDTQY
TRBV6-2/TRBV6-3,ASSYSPDGEDTQY